These T cell receptor beta chains were read from a single sample in a study of a mutant IDH1 vaccine in newly diagnosed glioma. Which antigens these TCRs recognize remains unknown. TCRdb's table, derived via immunoSEQ multiplex PCR, lists solely in-frame clones and lacks some. The repertoire holds under 70,000 clones, about 86% seen once, with 7% to 8.5% in the top ten. This specimen consisted of PBMCs, obtained from a glioma patient whose treatment included an IDH1 peptide vaccine. Receptors were obtained from a woman aged 45-60 years with glioma. Both conserved end residues are part of each CDR3. D genes are given only for firm matches. Expanded clones are given a class, and other clones once, few, many or no size at all.

clone size | J gene | D gene | V gene | CDR3 DNA | CDR3 protein
few | TRBJ1-1 | . | TRBV2 | TGTGCCAGCAGTGGGAATAACGAAGCTTTCTTT | CASSGNNEAFF
. | TRBJ1-1 | . | TRBV6-1 | TGTGCCAGCACCTTACAGGGATACACTGAAGCTTTCTTT | CASTLQGYTEAFF
. | TRBJ1-5 | TRBD1 | TRBV6-5 | TGTGCCAGCAGGGGGACAGGGGTTCAGCCCCAGCATTTT | CASRGTGVQPQHF
. | TRBJ1-2 | . | TRBV30 | TGTGCCTGGAGTCCGGGTAGCTCCTATGGCTACACCTTC | CAWSPGSSYGYTF
. | TRBJ1-2 | . | TRBV4-1 | TGCGCCAGCAGCCAAGATCCGTGGGGAGATGGCTACACCTTC | CASSQDPWGDGYTF
. | TRBJ1-2 | . | TRBV6-5 | TGTGCCAGCAGTAATGACTATGGCTACACCTTC | CASSNDYGYTF
. | TRBJ2-1 | . | TRBV30 | TGTGCCTGGCATTGGAGGGACGGACGCTACAATGAGCAGTTCTTC | CAWHWRDGRYNEQFF
. | TRBJ2-5 | TRBD1 | TRBV7-2 | TGTGCCAGCAACTACAGGGGCAGTACAGAGACCCAGTACTTC | CASNYRGSTETQYF
few | TRBJ1-1 | . | TRBV6-5 | TGTGCCAGCAGTTTTCAGGGTGGGACTGAAGCTTTCTTT | CASSFQGGTEAFF
. | TRBJ2-3 | TRBD2 | TRBV10-1 | TGCGCCAGCAGAGCTAGCGGGAGCACAGATACGCAGTATTTT | CASRASGSTDTQYF
. | TRBJ2-7 | . | TRBV7-9 | TGTGCCAGCAGCTTCGTTCAGACCTCCTACGAGCAGTACTTC | CASSFVQTSYEQYF
. | TRBJ2-1 | . | TRBV6-5 | TGTGCCAGCAGCCGGGACCCAAACCCCGCCAATGAGCAGTTCTTC | CASSRDPNPANEQFF
. | TRBJ2-1 | . | TRBV15 | TGTGCCACCGATATAGGGGCTGAGCAGTTCTTC | CATDIGAEQFF
. | TRBJ1-2 | TRBD1 | TRBV19 | TGTGCCAGTTCCGGGACAGGGGTCTATGGCTACACCTTC | CASSGTGVYGYTF
. | TRBJ1-3 | . | TRBV9 | TGTGCCAGCAGCGCAGTGGGGGTTTTAGGAAACACCATATATTTT | CASSAVGVLGNTIYF
. | TRBJ2-7 | TRBD2 | TRBV18 | TGTGCCAGCTCACCCCGGGGGACTAGCGGGAACTACGAGCAGTACTTC | CASSPRGTSGNYEQYF
. | TRBJ2-7 | . | TRBV5-1 | TGCGCCAGCAGCTTGGAAGGAGGTGTCCACGAGCAGTACTTC | CASSLEGGVHEQYF
. | TRBJ1-4 | TRBD1 | TRBV6-1 | TGTGCCAGCAGGGAGACAGGGAGGGGTGAAAAACTGTTTTTT | CASRETGRGEKLFF
. | TRBJ2-5 | . | TRBV10-3 | TGTGCCATCAGTCCCTCCGAAGTAGAGACCCAGTACTTC | CAISPSEVETQYF
. | TRBJ2-2 | . | TRBV7-2 | TGTGCCAGCAGCCTCCGGGTGCTCACCGGGGAGCTGTTTTTT | CASSLRVLTGELFF
. | TRBJ2-7 | . | TRBV5-1 | TGCGCCAGCAGCCCCAGCGGGCAGGAGACCTACGAGCAGTACTTC | CASSPSGQETYEQYF
. | TRBJ2-5 | . | TRBV9 | TGTGCCAGCAGCGTAGCCGACCTACAGGGATTCGAGACCCAGTACTTC | CASSVADLQGFETQYF
. | TRBJ1-4 | TRBD1 | TRBV19 | TGTGCCAGTGGTTATTCCGGGACAGGGGGACGAAAACTGTTTTTT | CASGYSGTGGRKLFF
. | TRBJ2-2 | . | TRBV9 | TGTGCCAGCAGCGTAGCGGGTCGGGACACCGGGGAGCTGTTTTTT | CASSVAGRDTGELFF
. | TRBJ2-3 | . | TRBV9 | TGTGCCAGCAGCCAAAGGGCAGCGGGCACAGATACGCAGTATTTT | CASSQRAAGTDTQYF
. | TRBJ2-6 | . | TRBV9 | TGTGCCAGCAGCCTCCTGCAGGGGGGACTCTCTGGGGCCAACGTCCTGACTTTC | CASSLLQGGLSGANVLTF
. | TRBJ2-1 | . | TRBV5-8 | TGTGCCAGCAGAAGGGGGGAACTCTACAATGAGCAGTTCTTC | CASRRGELYNEQFF
. | TRBJ1-1 | . | TRBV2 | TGTGCCAGCAGTGGCGCATACGAAGCTTTCTTT | CASSGAYEAFF
. | TRBJ2-3 | . | TRBV4-3 | TGCGCCAGCAGCCCCAACCCAGGCAGCCGGACAGATACGCAGTATTTT | CASSPNPGSRTDTQYF
once | TRBJ2-1 | . | TRBV6-1 | TGTGCCAGCAGTGAAATCTGGAAATCCTACGCGTTCTTC | CASSEIWKSYAFF
. | TRBJ1-5 | . | TRBV6-5 | TGTGCCAGCAGTTACTCATACAGCAATCAGCCCCAGCATTTT | CASSYSYSNQPQHF
. | TRBJ1-5 | . | TRBV27 | TGTGCCAGCAGTTTCATAGGGAGCAATCAGCCCCAGCATTTT | CASSFIGSNQPQHF
. | TRBJ2-1 | TRBD1 | TRBV23-1 | TGCGCCAGCGTGTCGGGCGACAGGGCACGGGGCGACAATGAGCAGTTCTTC | CASVSGDRARGDNEQFF
few | TRBJ2-1 | TRBD2 | TRBV6-1 | TGTGCCAGCAGTGGACTAGCCCCCAACTCCTACAATGAGCAGTTCTTC | CASSGLAPNSYNEQFF
. | TRBJ2-2 | TRBD2 | TRBV7-3 | TGTGCCAGCAGCTTACTAGCGGGGGTGAACACCGGGGAGCTGTTTTTT | CASSLLAGVNTGELFF
. | TRBJ1-2 | TRBD1 | TRBV6-5 | TGTGCCAGCAGCCCGACAGGGCAGAGAGGCTACACCTTC | CASSPTGQRGYTF
. | TRBJ1-2 | TRBD1 | TRBV6-1 | TGTGCCAGAGAGAGACAGGGGGGGACCGGCTATGGCTACACCTTC | CARERQGGTGYGYTF
. | TRBJ1-2 | TRBD1 | TRBV11-3 | TGTGCCAGCAGCCTTGGTTCGGGACAGCAGAATGGCTACACCTTC | CASSLGSGQQNGYTF
. | TRBJ1-4 | . | TRBV25-1 | TGTGCCAGCAGTGAATTGGCACAGGGTAATGAAAAACTGTTTTTT | CASSELAQGNEKLFF
. | TRBJ1-5 | . | TRBV6-4 | TGTGCCAGCAGTTTCGAGGGGGGTCAGCCCCAGCATTTT | CASSFEGGQPQHF
. | TRBJ1-2 | TRBD1 | TRBV4-1 | TGCGCCAGCAGCCAAGGACAGGGTCTTTACACCTTC | CASSQGQGLYTF
. | TRBJ1-1 | . | TRBV13 | TGTGCCAGCAGCCTTTACTCGGAGAACACTGAAGCTTTCTTT | CASSLYSENTEAFF
. | TRBJ2-1 | . | TRBV9 | TGTGCCAGCAGCGGGAATGGGGGGGCCTGGAATGAGCAGTTCTTC | CASSGNGGAWNEQFF
. | TRBJ1-5 | . | TRBV6-1 | TGTGCCAGCAGTGAAACCAGGTACCAGCCCCAGCATTTT | CASSETRYQPQHF
once | TRBJ1-5 | . | TRBV28 | TGTGCCAGCAGTTTAATCAACCAGCCCCAGCATTTT | CASSLINQPQHF
. | TRBJ1-2 | . | TRBV5-1 | TGCGCCAGCACGGAGGGGTCCCCTAACTATGGCTACACCTTC | CASTEGSPNYGYTF
. | TRBJ1-2 | . | TRBV9 | TGTGCCAGCAGCGTAGGCCGGGAATCTAACTATGGCTACACCTTC | CASSVGRESNYGYTF
. | TRBJ1-1 | TRBD1 | TRBV7-2 | TGTGCCAGCAGCACGGGACAGGGAAACACTGAAGCTTTCTTT | CASSTGQGNTEAFF
. | TRBJ2-1 | . | TRBV7-2 | TGTGCCAGCAGCTCGCAGGTGAGCTCCTACAATGAGCAGTTCTTC | CASSSQVSSYNEQFF
. | TRBJ1-2 | . | TRBV18 | TGTGCCAGCTCACCGACAAGCACAGGGCCGGGGCATGGCTACACCTTC | CASSPTSTGPGHGYTF
few | TRBJ2-7 | TRBD2 | TRBV5-1 | TGCGCCAGCAGCACCGTCCCGGGACATTTACCAACGGGAGGGGGAAACTTC | CASSTVPGHLPTGGGNF
. | TRBJ2-5 | . | TRBV5-1 | TGCGCCAGCACCCGGAGGGGGCTTAGGGAGACCCAGTACTTC | CASTRRGLRETQYF
. | TRBJ1-3 | . | TRBV5-1 | TGCGCCAGCAGCTTGGGACGGTACTCTGGAAACACCATATATTTT | CASSLGRYSGNTIYF